This passage covers 21 T cell receptor beta chains from one sample sequenced in a study of blood T cell repertoires in COVID-19. The protocol was immunoSEQ multiplex PCR, while the TCRdb copy is restricted to in-frame clones and leaves out a portion. The data show about 150,000 clones, 86% seen once. The material sequenced was PBMCs or T cells enriched from blood (not recorded which). These receptors all come from a man in his forties or fifties who had recovered from COVID-19.

V usage is TRBV5-6 and J usage is TRBJ1-2; D call uncertain. Germline values: CDR1 SGHDT, CDR2 YYEEEE. The V end was cut by 1 base, the J end by 2 bases, with 9 bases between. This CDR3 spans 14 amino acids. CDR3 DNA sequence: TGTGCCAGCAGCTTGAGGCCGGGGAACTATGGCTACACCTTC. It codes for CASSLRPGNYGYTF.

The V call is TRBV28, the J call TRBJ1-1, with 8 bases that match TRBD1. This CDR3 region has 15 residues. Looked up from germline, CDR1 is MDHEN and CDR2 is SYDVKM. Trimming cost V 5 bases and J 1 base; bases outside gene matches: 6. The CDR3 is CASSPRTGPNTEAFF. As DNA, the CDR3 is TGTGCCAGCAGTCCTCGGACAGGGCCGAACACTGAAGCTTTCTTT.

The V gene is TRBV9, the J gene TRBJ2-5; 7 positions match TRBD2. CDR1 and CDR2 (germline): SGDLS, YYNGEE. CDR3 length equals 15 residues. V gave up 0 bases and J gave up 3 bases; unmatched junction bases: 5. The CDR3 DNA follows: TGTGCCAGCAGCGTAGGGGGCGGGAGAGAAGAGACCCAGTACTTC. Amino acid sequence: CASSVGGGREETQYF.

CDR3 nucleotide sequence: TGTGCCAGCAGTGGCGGGGGGGATCTGGAGACCCAGTACTTC. It translates to CASSGGGDLETQYF. The V call is TRBV28, the J call TRBJ2-5; TRBD2 matches at 9 bases. Trimming took 5 bases from V and 5 from J; bases not matched to a gene: 6. Germline CDR1 is MDHEN and CDR2 is SYDVKM. The CDR3 covers 14 residues.

The chain uses TRBV24-1 and TRBJ2-1; D not certain. This CDR3 has 12 residues. V was shortened by 10 bases and J by 2 bases, with 8 bases between the two germline ends. Germline-derived CDR1 and CDR2 are KGHDR and SFDVKD. CDR3 DNA: TGTGCCACGGCTGAAGCCTACAATGAGCAGTTCTTC. The encoded protein is CATAEAYNEQFF.

The chain uses TRBV2 and TRBJ1-5; D perhaps matches TRBD1 (6 bases). The CDR3 is 13 residues long. Looked up from germline, CDR1 is SNHLY and CDR2 is FYNNEI. V dropped 6 bases and J dropped 1 base, with 7 bases sitting between them. DNA for the CDR3: TGTGCCAGCAGAGGACAGAGCAATCAGCCCCAGCATTTT. It is translated as CASRGQSNQPQHF.

The chain links TRBV18 to TRBJ1-1; 9 nucleotides line up with TRBD1. Germline values: CDR1 KGHSH, CDR2 LQKENI. The CDR3 covers 12 residues. V shed 10 bases, J shed 5 bases, and the junction held 5 bases outside the gene matches. CDR3 sequence (DNA): TGTGCCACGGGACAGGGAGGGACTGAAGCTTTCTTT. This encodes CATGQGGTEAFF.

This chain links TRBV7-9 with TRBJ1-2, with 7 bases lining up with TRBD1. Trimming took 4 bases from V and 0 from J; bases not matched to a gene: 14. The germline V gene encodes CDR1 SEHNR and CDR2 FQNEAQ (reference sequence). This CDR3 has 18 residues. CDR3 amino acids: CASSYARDRQPTNYGYTF. The CDR3 DNA sequence: TGTGCCAGCAGCTACGCTCGGGACAGACAACCGACTAACTATGGCTACACCTTC.

The gene calls are TRBV25-1 and TRBJ2-3; the match to TRBD2 covers 8 bases. The V segment lost 7 bases and the J segment 8 bases; nucleotides outside the gene matches: 17. The CDR3 loop spans 16 amino acids. Germline loops: CDR1 MGHDK, CDR2 SYGVNS. CDR3 amino acids: CASTPRETGGRGTQYF. In DNA form, the CDR3 reads TGTGCCAGCACCCCCCGGGAAACGGGGGGGCGGGGTACGCAGTATTTT.

The chain couples TRBV9 to TRBJ2-3; D is possibly TRBD1 (6 bases). V was trimmed by 3 bases and J by 6 bases, leaving 14 bases between them. The CDR3 contains 14 residues. Germline V gene data show CDR1 as SGDLS and CDR2 as YYNGEE. The CDR3 spells CASSAQGHGDTQYF. As DNA, the CDR3 is TGTGCCAGCAGCGCTCAGGGGCACGGGGATACGCAGTATTTT.

V gene TRBV7-6 combines with J gene TRBJ2-7, with 10 bases fitting TRBD2. This CDR3 comprises 17 residues. V trimming: 1 base; J trimming: 5 bases; junction bases outside the gene matches: 11. Germline V gene data show CDR1 as SGHVS and CDR2 as FNYEAQ. The DNA of the CDR3 is TGTGCCAGCAGCTTAGTTAAATCCAGCGGGAGGGCGGACGAGCAGTACTTC. Protein sequence: CASSLVKSSGRADEQYF.

Only one count was recorded for this clone. The chain recombines TRBV9 with TRBJ2-7, with 7 bases matching TRBD1. V lost 3 bases and J lost 5; bases outside the gene matches: 14. Germline values: CDR1 SGDLS, CDR2 YYNGEE. The CDR3 covers 16 residues. The CDR3: CASSASPDRVLHEQYF. For the CDR3, the DNA is TGTGCCAGCAGCGCCAGTCCCGACAGGGTATTGCACGAGCAGTACTTC.

This clone has a handful of counts. The genes are TRBV11-2 and TRBJ2-3; 10 bases match TRBD2. From germline, CDR1 is SGHAT and CDR2 FQNNGV. V gave up 1 base and J gave up 6 bases; unmatched junction bases: 1. The CDR3 consists of 14 residues. The CDR3 sequence is CASSLVAGGDTQYF. The CDR3 DNA is TGTGCCAGCAGCTTAGTAGCGGGGGGTGATACGCAGTATTTT.

The chain couples TRBV6-1 to TRBJ1-2, with a possible D match to TRBD1 (5 bases). Germline V gives CDR1 MNHNS, CDR2 SASEGT. The CDR3 has 14 residues. V lost 0 bases and J lost 8, with 13 bases in between. CDR3 in DNA: TGTGCCAGCAGTGAAGCGGTCAGGGAGGGGGGCTACACCTTC. Amino acid sequence: CASSEAVREGGYTF.

The chain has TRBV18 and TRBJ2-1; TRBD1 matches 7 bases. The germline CDR1 and CDR2 sequences are KGHSH and LQKENI. This CDR3 is 18 amino acids long. V trimming: 0 bases; J trimming: 4 bases; junction bases outside the gene matches: 12. In nucleotides, the CDR3 is TGTGCCAGCTCACCACCTTCTCCCAGGGGGTCTAATTACAATGAGCAGTTCTTC. Residues: CASSPPSPRGSNYNEQFF.

The J gene is TRBJ1-1, the V gene TRBV30; D not resolved. CDR3 size: 11 residues. The germline V gene has CDR1 GTSNPN and CDR2 SVGIG (reference sequence). V shed 7 bases and J shed 2 bases, with 8 bases lying between them. The CDR3 DNA sequence: TGTGCCTTCCTTAGAAACACTGAAGCTTTCTTT. This codes for CAFLRNTEAFF.

The V call is TRBV25-1, the J call TRBJ2-2; TRBD2 is a possible D gene (5 bases). From germline, CDR1 is MGHDK and CDR2 SYGVNS. The CDR3 totals 16 residues. Trimming pared 1 base from V and 4 bases from J, leaving 13 bases between. The CDR3 protein is CASSELEGAGTGELFF. The CDR3 DNA reads as TGTGCCAGCAGTGAATTAGAGGGCGCCGGCACCGGGGAGCTGTTTTTT.

This rearrangement joins TRBV18 to TRBJ2-5, with D possibly being TRBD2 (6 bases). Germline CDR1 KGHSH, CDR2 LQKENI. This CDR3 has 14 amino acids. The V gene lost 4 bases and the J gene lost 2 bases, with 11 bases spanning the gap. Here the CDR3 reads CASSQGLTQETQYF. In DNA form, the CDR3 reads TGTGCCAGCTCACAGGGACTCACACAAGAGACCCAGTACTTC.

The genes are TRBV5-1 and TRBJ2-7; 9 nucleotides align to TRBD1. In germline, CDR1 is SGHRS, CDR2 YFSETQ. CDR3 length: 14 amino acids. The ends lost 3 bases at V and 1 base at J; junction bases unmatched: 2. The CDR3 loop reads CASSSGQGSYEQYF. The CDR3 DNA is TGCGCCAGCAGCTCAGGACAGGGGTCCTACGAGCAGTACTTC.

The V call is TRBV4-3, the J call TRBJ2-3, with D perhaps TRBD2 (5 bases). This CDR3 has 16 residues. The V gene lost 0 bases and the J gene lost 1 base, with 11 bases spanning the gap. Germline V gene sequence: CDR1 LGHNA, CDR2 YSLEER. CDR3 in DNA: TGCGCCAGCAGCCAAGATCGAGGGTTTGGCACAGATACGCAGTATTTT. Translated: CASSQDRGFGTDTQYF.

V is TRBV18 and J is TRBJ1-3, with a tentative D call TRBD1 (6 bases). The germline CDR1 and CDR2 sequences are KGHSH and LQKENI. V was clipped by 4 bases and J by 0 bases, with 22 bases between them. This CDR3 has 19 amino acids. The CDR3 nucleotides are TGTGCCAGCTCACTCCTAGCTAGTCGGGGACAAAGCTCTGGAAACACCATATATTTT. Protein: CASSLLASRGQSSGNTIYF.